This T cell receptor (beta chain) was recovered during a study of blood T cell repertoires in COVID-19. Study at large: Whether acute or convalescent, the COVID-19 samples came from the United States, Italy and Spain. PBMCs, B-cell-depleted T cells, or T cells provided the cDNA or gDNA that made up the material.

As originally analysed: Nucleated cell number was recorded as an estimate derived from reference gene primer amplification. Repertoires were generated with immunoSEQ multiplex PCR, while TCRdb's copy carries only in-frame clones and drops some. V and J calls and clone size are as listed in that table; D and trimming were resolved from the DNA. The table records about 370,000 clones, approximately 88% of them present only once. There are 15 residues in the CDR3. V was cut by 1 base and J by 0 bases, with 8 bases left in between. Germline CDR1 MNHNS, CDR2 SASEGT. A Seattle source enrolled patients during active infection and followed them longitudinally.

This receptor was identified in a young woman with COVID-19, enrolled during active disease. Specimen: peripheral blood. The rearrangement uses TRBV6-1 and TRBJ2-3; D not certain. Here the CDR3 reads CASSEGAVSTDTQYF. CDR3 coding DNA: TGTGCCAGCAGTGAAGGGGCCGTAAGCACAGATACGCAGTATTTT.